This TCR beta chain is from a study of blood T cell repertoires in COVID-19. Clinical history as reported by participants underpinned cohort assignment. TCRdb keeps only in-frame clones here, not all; method: immunoSEQ multiplex PCR. The table shows under 300,000 clones, with about 86% occurring only once. The CDR3 has 14 residues. The germline gives CDR1 SGHTA, CDR2 FQGTGA. V lost 5 bases to trimming and J lost 6 bases, with 16 bases between them. The origin of this receptor is a man aged 45 to 65 who had recovered from COVID-19. V usage is TRBV7-3 and J usage is TRBJ1-1; TRBD1 might be the D (5 bases). The sequencing sample was made of PBMCs or T cells enriched from blood (not recorded which). CDR3 bases: TGTGCCAGCAGCCTGGGACGGGGGAGCTCTGAAGCTTTCTTT. The encoded protein is CASSLGRGSSEAFF. The full variable domain, rest sourced from reference TRBV7-3 and TRBJ1-1, is GAGVSQTPSNKVTEKGKYVELRCDPISGHTALYWYRQSLGQGPEFLIYFQGTGAADDSGLPNDRFFAVRPEGSVSTLKIQRTERGDSAVYLCASSLGRGSSEAFFGQGTRLTVV.